These T cell receptor beta chains were read from a single sample in a study of blood T cells in healthy people across ages. TCRdb reanalysed the 5' RACE reads using MiXCR and keeps one entry per CDR3 protein. Of just over 1 million distinct CDR3 sequences listed, 45% are singletons. The specimen was blood. The receptors were sampled from a woman aged 55-69 years in good health. Each CDR3 is given with its conserved first and last residue. D genes are given only for firm matches. Size is stated for part of the rows, as once, few or many counts, or as a class when the clone is expanded.

j_call: TRBJ2-3; clone_size: -; v_call: TRBV28; d_call: TRBD1; cdr3_aa: CASRNTGGAWTDTQYF; cdr3_nt: TGTGCCAGCAGGAACACAGGGGGCGCTTGGACAGATACGCAGTATTTT
j_call: TRBJ2-5; clone_size: -; v_call: TRBV27; d_call: TRBD2; cdr3_aa: CASSPRTSGGKETQYF; cdr3_nt: TGTGCCAGCAGTCCCCGTACTAGCGGGGGTAAAGAGACCCAGTACTTC
j_call: TRBJ2-2; clone_size: -; v_call: TRBV10-3; d_call: -; cdr3_aa: CAISPTTGELFF; cdr3_nt: TGTGCCATCAGTCCAACAACCGGGGAGCTGTTTTTT
j_call: TRBJ2-7; clone_size: -; v_call: TRBV7-3; d_call: -; cdr3_aa: CASSFFSFVVIEQYF; cdr3_nt: TGTGCCAGCAGCTTTTTCTCATTCGTAGTTATAGAGCAGTACTTC
j_call: TRBJ2-3; clone_size: -; v_call: TRBV10-3; d_call: -; cdr3_aa: CAITPGETSTDTQYF; cdr3_nt: TGTGCCATCACCCCAGGGGAGACTAGCACAGATACGCAGTATTTT
j_call: TRBJ1-2; clone_size: -; v_call: TRBV29-1; d_call: -; cdr3_aa: CSVERGYGYTF; cdr3_nt: TGCAGCGTTGAAAGGGGCTATGGCTACACCTTC
j_call: TRBJ2-1; clone_size: -; v_call: TRBV24-1; d_call: -; cdr3_aa: CATSSSRDQFF; cdr3_nt: TGTGCCACCAGTTCTTCGCGTGATCAGTTCTTC
j_call: TRBJ2-3; clone_size: -; v_call: TRBV4-1; d_call: TRBD2; cdr3_aa: CASSQDRSPSGGPTDTQYF; cdr3_nt: TGCGCCAGCAGCCAAGATCGAAGCCCGAGCGGGGGCCCCACAGATACGCAGTATTTT
j_call: TRBJ2-6; clone_size: -; v_call: TRBV12-3/TRBV12-4; d_call: -; cdr3_aa: CASRSEPGANVLTF; cdr3_nt: TGTGCCAGCCGTTCTGAGCCCGGAGCCAACGTCCTGACTTTC
j_call: TRBJ2-1; clone_size: -; v_call: TRBV20-1; d_call: TRBD2; cdr3_aa: CSARDFLTSGRPLELYDEQFF; cdr3_nt: TGCAGTGCTAGAGATTTCTTGACTAGCGGGAGGCCCTTGGAACTTTACGATGAGCAGTTCTTC
j_call: TRBJ2-5; clone_size: many; v_call: TRBV28; d_call: TRBD1; cdr3_aa: CASTLTGNGETQYF; cdr3_nt: TGTGCCAGCACCCTGACAGGGAACGGAGAGACCCAGTACTTC
j_call: TRBJ1-2; clone_size: -; v_call: TRBV5-5; d_call: TRBD1; cdr3_aa: CASSLVPGQAYGYTF; cdr3_nt: TGTGCCAGCAGCTTGGTCCCTGGACAGGCCTATGGCTACACCTTC
j_call: TRBJ2-7; clone_size: -; v_call: TRBV20-1; d_call: -; cdr3_aa: CSARVPGRSYEQYF; cdr3_nt: TGCAGTGCTAGGGTCCCGGGGCGATCCTACGAGCAGTACTTC
j_call: TRBJ2-7; clone_size: few; v_call: TRBV6-5; d_call: -; cdr3_aa: CASSREASNRPYEQYF; cdr3_nt: TGTGCCAGCAGCCGAGAAGCAAGTAACAGACCCTACGAGCAGTACTTC
j_call: TRBJ1-2; clone_size: -; v_call: TRBV9; d_call: -; cdr3_aa: CASSPDGAEGSDDGYTF; cdr3_nt: TGTGCCAGCAGCCCAGATGGGGCGGAGGGGTCTGATGATGGCTACACCTTC
j_call: TRBJ2-4; clone_size: -; v_call: TRBV2; d_call: TRBD2; cdr3_aa: CASSDTGLAGEAQYF; cdr3_nt: TGTGCCAGCAGTGACACGGGACTAGCGGGAGAGGCCCAGTACTTC
j_call: TRBJ2-3; clone_size: -; v_call: TRBV6-2/TRBV6-3; d_call: TRBD2; cdr3_aa: CASSYPARGGRAVNTQYF; cdr3_nt: TGTGCCAGCAGTTACCCAGCACGGGGCGGGAGGGCCGTAAATACGCAGTATTTT
j_call: TRBJ2-3; clone_size: few; v_call: TRBV29-1; d_call: TRBD2; cdr3_aa: CSVGQAVAGADTQYF; cdr3_nt: TGCAGCGTTGGGCAGGCCGTAGCGGGAGCAGATACGCAGTATTTT
j_call: TRBJ2-3; clone_size: -; v_call: TRBV7-8; d_call: -; cdr3_aa: CASSLAVGMVTQYF; cdr3_nt: TGTGCCAGCAGCTTAGCGGTGGGAATGGTTACGCAGTATTTT
j_call: TRBJ2-5; clone_size: -; v_call: TRBV3-1; d_call: TRBD1; cdr3_aa: CASSSRDRAHNEQYF; cdr3_nt: TGTGCCAGCAGCTCTCGGGACAGGGCTCACAATGAGCAGTACTTC
j_call: TRBJ2-7; clone_size: few; v_call: TRBV5-5; d_call: TRBD1; cdr3_aa: CASSLGFGQGAYEQYF; cdr3_nt: TGTGCCAGCAGCTTGGGTTTCGGGCAGGGGGCCTACGAGCAGTACTTC
j_call: TRBJ2-7; clone_size: few; v_call: TRBV20-1; d_call: TRBD2; cdr3_aa: CSAPTSPGHEQYF; cdr3_nt: TGCAGTGCACCGACTAGCCCAGGCCACGAGCAGTACTTC